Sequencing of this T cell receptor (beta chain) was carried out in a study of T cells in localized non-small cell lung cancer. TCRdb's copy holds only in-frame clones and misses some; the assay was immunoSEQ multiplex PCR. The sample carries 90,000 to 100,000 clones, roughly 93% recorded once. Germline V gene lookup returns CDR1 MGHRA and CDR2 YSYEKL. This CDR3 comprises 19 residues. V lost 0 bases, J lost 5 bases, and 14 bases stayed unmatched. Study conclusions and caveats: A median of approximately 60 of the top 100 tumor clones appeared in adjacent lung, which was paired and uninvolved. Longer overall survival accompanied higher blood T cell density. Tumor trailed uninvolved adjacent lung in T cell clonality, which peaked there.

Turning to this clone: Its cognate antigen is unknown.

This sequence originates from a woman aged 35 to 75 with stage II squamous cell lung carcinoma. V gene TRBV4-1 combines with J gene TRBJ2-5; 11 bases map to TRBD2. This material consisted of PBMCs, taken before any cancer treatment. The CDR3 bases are TGCGCCAGCAGCCAAGAGTTTGGCCTTAGCGGGGGGGCTCGGGAGACCCAGTACTTC. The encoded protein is CASSQEFGLSGGARETQYF.